The 23 T cell receptor beta chains given below trace back to one sample, sequenced in a study of cytomegalovirus exposure and HLA in healthy donors. The PCR ran on 60 Vbeta and 13 Jbeta primers. Libraries were prepared by immunoSEQ multiplex PCR; TCRdb keeps only in-frame clonotypes and omits some of them. The table shows about 110,000 clones, with more than 70% occurring only once. Specimen: PBMCs. The receptors come from a middle-aged man in good health and CMV-seronegative.

This clone was recorded only once. The V call is TRBV28, the J call TRBJ2-7, with 8 bases identical to TRBD2. Germline V CDR1 and CDR2: MDHEN, SYDVKM. V lost 6 bases and J lost 5; bases outside the gene matches: 9. The CDR3 totals 14 residues. This CDR3 reads CASRQAGVVDEQYF. CDR3 nucleotides: TGTGCCAGCAGGCAAGCGGGAGTAGTCGACGAGCAGTACTTC.

This CDR3 is CASSYLAGDYEQYF. CDR3 bases: TGTGCCAGCAGTTACCTAGCGGGGGACTACGAGCAGTACTTC. This chain connects TRBV6-5 to TRBJ2-7; TRBD2 matches 10 bases. This CDR3 has 14 residues. J lost 3 bases, V lost 2 bases, and 1 base had no gene match. CDR1 and CDR2 (germline): MNHEY, SVGAGI.

The chain uses TRBV7-9 and TRBJ2-2, with D tentatively TRBD2 (5 bases). Trimming left V 5 bases short and J 2 bases short, with 15 bases between. CDR1 is SEHNR, CDR2 FQNEAQ, per germline (reference sequence). The CDR3 totals 16 residues. CDR3 in DNA: TGTGCCAGCAGCGGGATCGGGGTCCTAAACACCGGGGAGCTGTTTTTT. Protein: CASSGIGVLNTGELFF.

V gene TRBV9 combines with J gene TRBJ1-2; TRBD1 aligns across 7 bases. The CDR3 contains 13 residues. The germline V gene encodes CDR1 SGDLS and CDR2 YYNGEE. V trimming: 0 bases; J trimming: 5 bases; junction bases outside the gene matches: 1. The CDR3 sequence: CASSVARGYGYTF. CDR3 nucleotides: TGTGCCAGCAGCGTAGCCAGGGGGTATGGCTACACCTTC. The full variable domain, rest sourced from reference TRBV9 and TRBJ1-2, is DSGVTQTPKHLITATGQRVTLRCSPRSGDLSVYWYQQSLDQGLQFLIQYYNGEERAKGNILERFSAQQFPDLHSELNLSSLELGDSALYFCASSVARGYGYTFGSGTRLTVV.

The CDR3 region has the DNA TGTGCCAGCAGCTCGGACACCTCCTACGAGCAGTACTTC. Protein: CASSSDTSYEQYF. V usage is TRBV7-6 and J usage is TRBJ2-7; D might be TRBD1 (5 bases). This CDR3 contains 13 residues. The V gene lost 4 bases and the J gene lost 0 bases, with 7 bases spanning the gap. The germline V gene encodes CDR1 SGHVS and CDR2 FNYEAQ.

The chain is built from TRBV9 and TRBJ2-1, with D maybe TRBD1 (6 bases). The V end was cut by 0 bases, the J end by 2 bases, with 9 bases between. The CDR3 is 15 residues long. Germline V gene lookup returns CDR1 SGDLS and CDR2 YYNGEE. The CDR3 sequence: CASSVDTGPYNEQFF. In nucleotides, the CDR3 is TGTGCCAGCAGCGTAGACACAGGGCCCTACAATGAGCAGTTCTTC.

This chain connects TRBV7-9 to TRBJ2-6; maybe TRBD1 (6 bases). This CDR3 spans 16 amino acids. With 6 bases removed from V and 1 base from J, the gap between germline ends came to 13 bases. From germline, CDR1 is SEHNR and CDR2 FQNEAQ (reference sequence). CDR3 protein: CASSGQPTSGANVLTF. CDR3 coding DNA: TGTGCCAGCAGTGGACAGCCTACTTCTGGGGCCAACGTCCTGACTTTC.

This chain connects TRBV9 to TRBJ2-7, with unresolved D. The CDR3 has 15 amino acids. Germline-derived CDR1 and CDR2 are SGDLS and YYNGEE. With 0 bases removed from V and 5 bases from J, the gap between germline ends came to 15 bases. DNA of the CDR3: TGTGCCAGCAGCGTAGCTACTAACCATCGGGACGAGCAGTACTTC. This encodes CASSVATNHRDEQYF.

The chain couples TRBV10-1 to TRBJ2-4; D gene ambiguous. Trimming removed 3 bases at V and 3 bases at J, with 12 bases between. The CDR3 spans 15 residues. Per the germline V gene, CDR1 is WNHNN and CDR2 is SYGVQD (reference sequence). The CDR3 bases are TGCGCCAGCAGTGATACCCGGGTGGACAAAAACATTCAGTACTTC. This codes for CASSDTRVDKNIQYF.

This chain uses TRBV6-5 with TRBJ2-1; 12 bases fit TRBD2. With V trimmed by 6 bases and J by 12 bases, 12 bases remained unmatched. CDR1 MNHEY and CDR2 SVGAGI come from the germline V gene. CDR3 length: 15 amino acids. The CDR3 DNA sequence: TGTGCCAGCAGCCCCTCGACTAGCGGGGGCGGTTGGCAGTTCTTC. This encodes CASSPSTSGGGWQFF.

The chain combines TRBV19 with TRBJ1-4; D uncertain. Germline CDR1 and CDR2: LNHDA and SQIVND (reference sequence). The CDR3 has 13 residues. The germline V and J ends were trimmed by 6 bases and 6 bases, with 11 bases remaining between them. The CDR3 region is CASRPGAHEKLFF. Written as DNA, the CDR3 is TGTGCCAGTAGGCCCGGAGCCCATGAAAAACTGTTTTTT.

The chain joins TRBV5-6 to TRBJ2-4, with TRBD2 matching over 15 bases. The ends lost 3 bases at V and 8 bases at J; junction bases unmatched: 9. Germline CDR1 and CDR2: SGHDT and YYEEEE. The CDR3 covers 17 residues. The CDR3, as DNA: TGTGCCAGCAGCTCAAAGGGACTAGCGGGAGGAGGAGACATTCAGTACTTC. It translates to CASSSKGLAGGGDIQYF.

This clone occurred once. The genes are TRBV29-1 and TRBJ2-7; 10 bases map to TRBD2. This CDR3 has 14 amino acids. V shed 5 bases, J shed 2 bases, and the junction held 6 bases outside the gene matches. Per germline, CDR1 SQVTM and CDR2 ANQGSEA. The CDR3 coding sequence is TGCAGCGTTCTAGCGGGGGAGACTACCTACGAGCAGTACTTC. Translation: CSVLAGETTYEQYF.

This clone was seen more than once but under ten times. The chain joins TRBV6-1 to TRBJ1-4; TRBD1 matches at 8 bases. The CDR3 extends over 15 amino acids. With 5 bases clipped from V and 8 bases from J, the junction kept 10 bases outside the gene matches. In germline, CDR1 is MNHNS, CDR2 SASEGT. DNA for the CDR3: TGTGCCAGCAGTTCCCGACAGGGGCAGGGCGAAAAACTGTTTTTT. Its translation is CASSSRQGQGEKLFF.

DNA for the CDR3: TGTGCCAGCAGCTTACAGGGACAGGGAGAGTATGGCTACACCTTC. Its protein is CASSLQGQGEYGYTF. The rearrangement uses TRBV5-8 and TRBJ1-2; 9 bases match TRBD1. The junction had 7 bases not matched to a gene; V was cut back by 2 bases and J by 5 bases. The CDR3 has 15 residues. Germline V gene data show CDR1 as SGHTS and CDR2 as YDEGEE.

The chain is built from TRBV5-1 and TRBJ1-1, with D tentatively TRBD1 (5 bases). Germline loops: CDR1 SGHRS, CDR2 YFSETQ. The CDR3 length is 12 residues. The V gene lost 0 bases and the J gene lost 9 bases, with 9 bases spanning the gap. The CDR3 reads CASSLEAGQAFF. DNA of the CDR3: TGCGCCAGCAGCTTGGAGGCAGGGCAAGCTTTCTTT.

This clone showed up just once. The chain recombines TRBV7-6 with TRBJ1-2; D is uncertain. V was clipped by 5 bases and J by 2 bases, with 9 bases between them. Germline V lookup: CDR1 SGHVS, CDR2 FNYEAQ. The CDR3 is 13 residues long. In DNA, the CDR3 is TGTGCCAGCAGCCCAACTTTGAACTATGGCTACACCTTC. The encoded protein is CASSPTLNYGYTF. The full variable domain, its missing parts supplied by reference TRBV7-6 and TRBJ1-2, is GAGVSQSPRYKVTKRGQDVALRCDPISGHVSLYWYRQALGQGPEFLTYFNYEAQQDKSGLPNDRFSAERPEGSISTLTIQRTEQRDSAMYRCASSPTLNYGYTFGSGTRLTVV.

CDR3 sequence reads: CASSLGQVSYEQYF. The CDR3 nucleotides are TGTGCCAGCAGCTTGGGTCAGGTTTCCTACGAGCAGTACTTC. J is TRBJ2-7 and V is TRBV7-8; no definite D call. The CDR3 runs to 14 residues. Trimming pared 3 bases from V and 1 base from J, leaving 10 bases between. In germline, CDR1 is SGHVS, CDR2 FQNEAQ.

The chain employs TRBV4-1 and TRBJ2-7; 8 bases are a match to TRBD2. Trimming removed 1 base from V and 4 bases from J; junction bases left unmatched: 9. The CDR3 contains 16 residues. Per germline, CDR1 MGHRA and CDR2 YSYEKL. The CDR3 spells CASSQGISGKSYEQYF. The CDR3 DNA sequence: TGCGCCAGCAGCCAAGGGATTAGCGGGAAATCTTACGAGCAGTACTTC.

The chain has TRBV7-9 and TRBJ1-1, with D unresolved. Germline V gene data show CDR1 as SEHNR and CDR2 as FQNEAQ (reference sequence). The CDR3 sequence is 16 residues long. V lost 5 bases, J lost 0 bases, and 16 bases lay in between. CDR3 nucleotides: TGTGCCAGCAGCGCCTTCACAAAGTGGCTGAACACTGAAGCTTTCTTT. Translating gives CASSAFTKWLNTEAFF.

V and J are TRBV7-3 and TRBJ2-3, with D perhaps TRBD1 (6 bases). Trimming took off 5 bases at V and 5 bases at J, with 14 bases between the two ends. CDR1 and CDR2 from the germline V gene are SGHTA and FQGTGA. The CDR3 is made up of 14 amino acids. CDR3 in DNA: TGTGCCAGCAGCCCTCAATCAGGGGAAGATACGCAGTATTTT. This translates into CASSPQSGEDTQYF.

The rearrangement joins TRBV6-1 to TRBJ2-5; D gene ambiguous. Germline lookup yields CDR1 MNHNS and CDR2 SASEGT. Trimming stripped 6 bases from V and 3 bases from J, with 11 bases between. This CDR3 has 13 residues. Written as DNA, the CDR3 is TGTGCCAGCAGCTCTACAGAGAAAGAGACCCAGTACTTC. This translates into CASSSTEKETQYF.

A note on this clone: One end of the junction fails to match germline, which may point to a read error. The chain combines TRBV7-9 with TRBJ2-7; D is possibly TRBD1 (6 bases). CDR1 and CDR2 (germline): SEHNR, FQNEAQ (reference sequence). The CDR3 is made up of 19 amino acids. CDR3 DNA sequence: TGTTCCAGCAGCTTACTTGTCTGGCAGGGGAATCTTTATGGGAGCGAGCAGTACTTC. This sequence encodes CSSSLLVWQGNLYGSEQYF.